The rows below give T cell receptor beta chains drawn from one sample of a study of identical twins. TCRdb reprocessed the 5' RACE reads via MiXCR and lists one record per CDR3 protein. The table has approximately 1.8 million distinct CDR3 sequences, under 35% seen once. The specimen was cord blood. These receptors originate from a newborn girl in good health. Each CDR3 is given with its conserved first and last residue. D genes are given only for firm matches. The size entry is marked missing in some rows and otherwise reads once, few, many or a size class.

j_call: TRBJ2-3; d_call: TRBD2; cdr3_length: 17; v_call: TRBV5-8; clone_size: few; cdr3_nt: TGTGCCAGCAGCCCCCATTCTAGCGGGAGACGCACAGATACGCAGTATTTT; cdr3_aa: CASSPHSSGRRTDTQYF
j_call: TRBJ1-6; d_call: -; cdr3_length: 13; v_call: TRBV28; clone_size: -; cdr3_nt: TGTGCCAGCACCGCAGCTCATAATTCACCCCTCCACTTT; cdr3_aa: CASTAAHNSPLHF
j_call: TRBJ2-7; d_call: TRBD2; cdr3_length: 17; v_call: TRBV2; clone_size: -; cdr3_nt: TGTGCTAGCAGTGAAGCGCTTCCTAGCGGTCACTACAATGAGCAGTACTTC; cdr3_aa: CASSEALPSGHYNEQYF
j_call: TRBJ1-5; d_call: -; cdr3_length: 13; v_call: TRBV12-3/TRBV12-4; clone_size: many; cdr3_nt: TGTGCCAGCAGCTTAAATAGCAATCAGCCCCAGCATTTT; cdr3_aa: CASSLNSNQPQHF
j_call: TRBJ1-5; d_call: -; cdr3_length: 13; v_call: TRBV30; clone_size: -; cdr3_nt: TGTGCCTGGAGTAGGCAGGATGGTCAGCCCCAGCATTTT; cdr3_aa: CAWSRQDGQPQHF
j_call: TRBJ2-7; d_call: -; cdr3_length: 15; v_call: TRBV2; clone_size: -; cdr3_nt: TGTGCCAGCGAAGGTGGGGCAGCTTCCTACAATGAGCAGTACTTC; cdr3_aa: CASEGGAASYNEQYF
j_call: TRBJ1-1; d_call: TRBD1; cdr3_length: 13; v_call: TRBV3-1; clone_size: few; cdr3_nt: TGTGCCAGCAGCCAACTTACGGGACAGAGGGCTTTCTTT; cdr3_aa: CASSQLTGQRAFF
j_call: TRBJ2-1; d_call: -; cdr3_length: 15; v_call: TRBV27; clone_size: once; cdr3_nt: TGTGCCAGCAGTTTTTCGGCAGGGACCTACAGTGAGCAGTTCTTC; cdr3_aa: CASSFSAGTYSEQFF
j_call: TRBJ2-5; d_call: -; cdr3_length: 13; v_call: TRBV4-2; clone_size: -; cdr3_nt: TGTGCCAGCAGCCAAGGTCGTGCGGAGACCCAGTACTTC; cdr3_aa: CASSQGRAETQYF
j_call: TRBJ2-5; d_call: TRBD2; cdr3_length: 15; v_call: TRBV7-2; clone_size: few; cdr3_nt: TGTGCCAGCAGCCCTTGGACTAGCGGGAGGGAGACCCAGTACTTC; cdr3_aa: CASSPWTSGRETQYF
j_call: TRBJ1-2; d_call: -; cdr3_length: 11; v_call: TRBV2; clone_size: many; cdr3_nt: TGTGCCAGCAGTGAAGCCTATGGCTACACCTTC; cdr3_aa: CASSEAYGYTF
j_call: TRBJ2-4; d_call: TRBD2; cdr3_length: 15; v_call: TRBV10-3; clone_size: few; cdr3_nt: TGTGCCATCAGTGGGGGGACTAGCGGGGGGTACATTCAGTACTTC; cdr3_aa: CAISGGTSGGYIQYF
j_call: TRBJ2-1; d_call: -; cdr3_length: 22; v_call: TRBV28; clone_size: few; cdr3_nt: TGTCCCAGCAGTTTTAACAGGGGGACGAGACGTAGAAGCGGGAGGTTTGTTAATGAGCAGTTCTTC; cdr3_aa: CPSSFNRGTRRRSGRFVNEQFF
j_call: TRBJ2-7; d_call: TRBD2; cdr3_length: 13; v_call: TRBV7-9; clone_size: many; cdr3_nt: TGTGCCAGCACCCTAGCGGATTCCTACGAGCAGTACTTC; cdr3_aa: CASTLADSYEQYF
j_call: TRBJ1-3; d_call: TRBD1; cdr3_length: 14; v_call: TRBV29-1; clone_size: -; cdr3_nt: TGCAGCGTAGGAGGGACAGGGTCTGGAAACACCATATATTTT; cdr3_aa: CSVGGTGSGNTIYF
j_call: TRBJ2-1; d_call: TRBD2; cdr3_length: 18; v_call: TRBV4-1; clone_size: -; cdr3_nt: TGCGCCAGCAGCCAAGGCAAGCGGGGGGGCAGGTCCTACAATGAGCAGTTCTTC; cdr3_aa: CASSQGKRGGRSYNEQFF
j_call: TRBJ2-3; d_call: TRBD2; cdr3_length: 16; v_call: TRBV7-9; clone_size: few; cdr3_nt: TGTGCCAGCAGCTTAGGTAGCGGGAGGGCCACCGATACGCAGTATTTT; cdr3_aa: CASSLGSGRATDTQYF
j_call: TRBJ2-2; d_call: TRBD1; cdr3_length: 12; v_call: TRBV2; clone_size: -; cdr3_nt: TGTGCCTATAGAGGGGGCGACGGGGAGCTGTTTTTT; cdr3_aa: CAYRGGDGELFF
j_call: TRBJ2-3; d_call: TRBD2; cdr3_length: 18; v_call: TRBV27; clone_size: few; cdr3_nt: TGTGCCAGCAGTTTATTCACGGCTAGCGGGGGCCGTCCCGTCACGCAGTATTTT; cdr3_aa: CASSLFTASGGRPVTQYF
j_call: TRBJ1-1; d_call: -; cdr3_length: 18; v_call: TRBV11-1; clone_size: few; cdr3_nt: TGTGCCAGCAGCTTAGTGCCCACAGGGAGGGAGAGGAACACTGAAGCTTTCTTT; cdr3_aa: CASSLVPTGRERNTEAFF
j_call: TRBJ2-2; d_call: TRBD2; cdr3_length: 16; v_call: TRBV6-5; clone_size: -; cdr3_nt: TGTGCCAGCAGTTACTCCGGCGGGAGGGACACCGGGGAGCTGTTTTTT; cdr3_aa: CASSYSGGRDTGELFF
j_call: TRBJ2-7; d_call: -; cdr3_length: 12; v_call: TRBV12-3/TRBV12-4; clone_size: many; cdr3_nt: TGTGCCAGCAGTTTTTGGGCGGGGGAGCAGTACTTC; cdr3_aa: CASSFWAGEQYF
j_call: TRBJ2-6; d_call: TRBD2; cdr3_length: 19; v_call: TRBV12-3/TRBV12-4; clone_size: few; cdr3_nt: TGTGCCAGCAGTTTTCAGAGTTTAGTAGCGGGGGCTGGGGCCAACGTCCTGACTTTC; cdr3_aa: CASSFQSLVAGAGANVLTF
j_call: TRBJ2-3; d_call: TRBD2; cdr3_length: 15; v_call: TRBV15; clone_size: -; cdr3_nt: TGTGCCACCAGCAGAGGACTAGCGGGAACAGATACGCAGTATTTT; cdr3_aa: CATSRGLAGTDTQYF
j_call: TRBJ1-1; d_call: TRBD1; cdr3_length: 14; v_call: TRBV20-1; clone_size: -; cdr3_nt: TGCAGTGCTAAGAAGGGGGCCCAGAACACTGAAGCTTTCTTT; cdr3_aa: CSAKKGAQNTEAFF
j_call: TRBJ1-5; d_call: -; cdr3_length: 16; v_call: TRBV6-6; clone_size: -; cdr3_nt: TGTGCCAGCAGTTACCGGGACATATTTAGCAATCAGCCCCAGCATTTT; cdr3_aa: CASSYRDIFSNQPQHF
j_call: TRBJ2-7; d_call: TRBD2; cdr3_length: 17; v_call: TRBV4-1; clone_size: -; cdr3_nt: TGCGCCAGCAGCCAAGATCGGGGACTAGCGGGCTCCTACGAGCAGTACTTC; cdr3_aa: CASSQDRGLAGSYEQYF
j_call: TRBJ2-1; d_call: -; cdr3_length: 15; v_call: TRBV7-2; clone_size: -; cdr3_nt: TGTGCCAGCAGCTTGGATATAGCGTACTACAATGAGCAGTTCTTC; cdr3_aa: CASSLDIAYYNEQFF
j_call: TRBJ2-1; d_call: -; cdr3_length: 15; v_call: TRBV28; clone_size: -; cdr3_nt: TGTGCCAGCAGAAAAGCAGCTATAGCATACAATGAGCAGTTCTTC; cdr3_aa: CASRKAAIAYNEQFF
j_call: TRBJ1-2; d_call: -; cdr3_length: 14; v_call: TRBV21-1; clone_size: -; cdr3_nt: TGTGCCAGCAGCTCAGGAGCCGGGTGGGATGGCTACACCTTC; cdr3_aa: CASSSGAGWDGYTF
j_call: TRBJ1-1; d_call: TRBD1; cdr3_length: 14; v_call: TRBV5-1; clone_size: -; cdr3_nt: TGCGCCAGCAGCTTGCTACAGGGGGACACTGAAGCTTTCTTT; cdr3_aa: CASSLLQGDTEAFF
j_call: TRBJ1-2; d_call: TRBD1; cdr3_length: 15; v_call: TRBV7-9; clone_size: few; cdr3_nt: TGTGCCAGCAGCCAGACAGGGCTTTCGAACTATGGCTACACCTTC; cdr3_aa: CASSQTGLSNYGYTF
j_call: TRBJ1-1; d_call: TRBD1; cdr3_length: 14; v_call: TRBV10-3; clone_size: few; cdr3_nt: TGTGCCATCACTCCGGGACAGGGTTTCACTGAAGCTTTCTTT; cdr3_aa: CAITPGQGFTEAFF
j_call: TRBJ2-7; d_call: -; cdr3_length: 14; v_call: TRBV5-1; clone_size: -; cdr3_nt: TGCGCCAGCAGCTCACAGAATCTCTCCTACGAGCAGTACTTC; cdr3_aa: CASSSQNLSYEQYF
j_call: TRBJ2-1; d_call: TRBD2; cdr3_length: 16; v_call: TRBV28; clone_size: -; cdr3_nt: TGTGCCAGCAGTTCATTCGGGACTAGCGGCCAAGAGACCCAGTTCTTC; cdr3_aa: CASSSFGTSGQETQFF
j_call: TRBJ2-4; d_call: TRBD2; cdr3_length: 15; v_call: TRBV3-1; clone_size: -; cdr3_nt: TGTGCCAGCAGCCAGTCGGGACTAGCGGAAAACATTCAGTACTTC; cdr3_aa: CASSQSGLAENIQYF
j_call: TRBJ2-1; d_call: -; cdr3_length: 17; v_call: TRBV7-6; clone_size: -; cdr3_nt: TGTGCCAGCAGCTTAGTGACCGGACTAACGGGGTACAATGAGCAGTTCTTC; cdr3_aa: CASSLVTGLTGYNEQFF
j_call: TRBJ1-6; d_call: -; cdr3_length: 17; v_call: TRBV27; clone_size: -; cdr3_nt: TGTGCCAGCAGTTTCATCCCCCTTAGGAAGGGAGATTCACCCCTCCACTTT; cdr3_aa: CASSFIPLRKGDSPLHF
j_call: TRBJ1-1; d_call: -; cdr3_length: 13; v_call: TRBV20-1; clone_size: few; cdr3_nt: TGCAGTGCTATCAAGGACTGGAAGACTGAAGCTTTCTTT; cdr3_aa: CSAIKDWKTEAFF
j_call: TRBJ1-5; d_call: TRBD1; cdr3_length: 15; v_call: TRBV4-2; clone_size: few; cdr3_nt: TGTGCCAGCAGCCAAGACAGGGGGCAGAATCAGCCCCAGCATTTT; cdr3_aa: CASSQDRGQNQPQHF
j_call: TRBJ1-1; d_call: -; cdr3_length: 13; v_call: TRBV20-1; clone_size: few; cdr3_nt: TGCAGTGCTGCGGAGGGGATGAACACTGAAGCTTTCTTT; cdr3_aa: CSAAEGMNTEAFF
j_call: TRBJ1-1; d_call: -; cdr3_length: 16; v_call: TRBV6-1; clone_size: few; cdr3_nt: TGTGCCAGCAGTCGTCGAGGGGGGTCTTTAAGCACTGAAGCTTTCTTT; cdr3_aa: CASSRRGGSLSTEAFF
j_call: TRBJ2-7; d_call: -; cdr3_length: 15; v_call: TRBV3-1; clone_size: once; cdr3_nt: TGTGCCAGCAGCCAAGTTACCTTAAGCTCCTACGAGCAGTACTTC; cdr3_aa: CASSQVTLSSYEQYF
j_call: TRBJ2-7; d_call: TRBD2; cdr3_length: 14; v_call: TRBV20-1; clone_size: few; cdr3_nt: TGCAGTGCTCCCACCGTGGTAGCGGGGATTGAGCAGTACTTC; cdr3_aa: CSAPTVVAGIEQYF
j_call: TRBJ2-7; d_call: -; cdr3_length: 10; v_call: TRBV20-1; clone_size: -; cdr3_nt: TGCAGTGCAGCTACCTACGAGCAGTACTTC; cdr3_aa: CSAATYEQYF
j_call: TRBJ2-2; d_call: -; cdr3_length: 14; v_call: TRBV18; clone_size: -; cdr3_nt: TGTGCCAGCTCACCAGAACAGGTCACCGGGGAGCTGTTTTTT; cdr3_aa: CASSPEQVTGELFF
j_call: TRBJ1-6; d_call: -; cdr3_length: 16; v_call: TRBV5-1; clone_size: -; cdr3_nt: TGCGCCAGCAGCTTGTCGGGGGCAGGGAATAATTCACCCCTCCACTTT; cdr3_aa: CASSLSGAGNNSPLHF
j_call: TRBJ2-6; d_call: -; cdr3_length: 14; v_call: TRBV29-1; clone_size: many; cdr3_nt: TGCAGCGTTGAAGTAGGGGCTGGGGCCAACGTCCTGACTTTC; cdr3_aa: CSVEVGAGANVLTF